A selection of T cell receptor beta chains follows, all from one sample in a study of blood T cell repertoires in COVID-19. Clones were read by immunoSEQ multiplex PCR, and TCRdb kept only the in-frame ones, dropping some. There are about 74,000 clones in the sample; around nine tenths occur only once, and about 9.8% lies in the top ten. The specimen sequenced was peripheral blood. Every receptor here comes from a human donor in a cohort sampled during active COVID-19. The CDR3 runs from the conserved cysteine through the conserved F or W. A D gene is named only where the DNA matches it firmly. Not all rows give a size; the values are once, few, many and, for expanded clones, a class.

j_call v_call d_call clone_size cdr3_nt cdr3_aa
TRBJ2-7 TRBV4-1 TRBD2 NA TGCGCCAGCAGCCAAGCGACTAGCGGGGGAAGCTACGAGCAGTACTTC CASSQATSGGSYEQYF
TRBJ2-3 TRBV11-2 NA NA TGTGCCAGCAGCTTTCAAACAGATACGCAGTATTTT CASSFQTDTQYF
TRBJ2-4 TRBV28 TRBD1 NA TGTGCCAGCAGCTCAACGGACAGGGCAGTCATCATTCAGTACTTC CASSSTDRAVIIQYF
TRBJ2-3 TRBV28 TRBD1 few TGTGCCAGCAGTTTTTCCCGACAGGGATCAGATACGCAGTATTTT CASSFSRQGSDTQYF
TRBJ2-3 TRBV7-2 TRBD2 NA TGTGCCAGCAGCTTATTCCCAGCGGGATGGGCAGATACGCAGTATTTT CASSLFPAGWADTQYF
TRBJ1-3 TRBV19 NA NA TGTGCCAGTAGCATTATCGGGGACTCTGGAAACACCATATATTTT CASSIIGDSGNTIYF
TRBJ2-5 TRBV5-4 TRBD1 NA TGTGCCAGCAGGGGACAGGACCAAGAGACCCAGTACTTC CASRGQDQETQYF
TRBJ2-1 TRBV7-9 TRBD2 NA TGTGCCAGCAGCTTAGCTTGGGCGGGAGGGCCCTACAATGAGCAGTTCTTC CASSLAWAGGPYNEQFF
TRBJ1-2 TRBV27 TRBD1 NA TGTGCCAGCAGTCCGGGACAGGGCGGTGGCTACACCTTC CASSPGQGGGYTF
TRBJ2-5 TRBV25-1 TRBD1 NA TGTGCCAGCACCTACCAGGGGGCGGAGACCCAGTACTTC CASTYQGAETQYF
TRBJ2-2 TRBV11-2 NA NA TGTGCCAGCAGCTTACAGGGAATTAACACCGGGGAGCTGTTTTTT CASSLQGINTGELFF
TRBJ2-7 TRBV7-9 TRBD1 NA TGTGCTATGCAGCGGACAGGGTCCTACGAGCAGTACTTC CAMQRTGSYEQYF
TRBJ2-3 TRBV27 NA NA TGTGCCAGCAGTTTTATAGCGGACCCCACAGATACGCAGTATTTT CASSFIADPTDTQYF
TRBJ2-3 TRBV29-1 NA NA TGCAGCGCCTGGCCGACAGAACCCACAGATACGCAGTATTTT CSAWPTEPTDTQYF
TRBJ1-2 TRBV28 NA NA TGTGCCAGCAGTTTTGACACCACCAGGGATGGCTACACCTTC CASSFDTTRDGYTF
TRBJ2-2 TRBV6-5 NA few TGTGCCAGCAGTTATGATAGCGGCACCGGGGAGCTGTTTTTT CASSYDSGTGELFF
TRBJ2-1 TRBV3-1/TRBV3-2 TRBD2 once TGTGCCAGCAGCCAAGACTTTAGCGGGACTGGTGAGCAGTTCTTC CASSQDFSGTGEQFF
TRBJ2-7 TRBV3-1/TRBV3-2 NA NA TGTGCCAGCAGCCAAGGACGAGTGGGCAGGGACGAGCAGTACTTC CASSQGRVGRDEQYF
TRBJ2-7 TRBV6-1 NA NA TGTGCCAGCAGTGAATTGGTGACTCCCTACGAGCAGTACTTC CASSELVTPYEQYF
TRBJ1-4 TRBV28 NA NA TGTGCCAGCAGTACCCGGGGGACGAGAAGTGAAAAACTGTTTTTT CASSTRGTRSEKLFF
TRBJ2-3 TRBV5-1 NA NA TGCGCCAGCAGCAACGCGGAGCGAGCGGTTAGCACAGATACGCAGTATTTT CASSNAERAVSTDTQYF
TRBJ2-1 TRBV20-1 TRBD2 NA TGCAGTGCTAGTAGCCCTTGGAGTAGCGGGAGCTACAATGAGCAGTTCTTC CSASSPWSSGSYNEQFF
TRBJ2-1 TRBV18 NA NA TGTGCCAGCTCACCATTGAGCTCCTACAATGAGCAGTTCTTC CASSPLSSYNEQFF
TRBJ2-3 TRBV7-9 NA few TGTGCCAGCAGCTTAGGCGGCACAGATACGCAGTATTTT CASSLGGTDTQYF
TRBJ1-2 TRBV28 TRBD1 NA TGTGCCAGCAGTCGGACAGGGCTTATCTATGGCTACACCTTC CASSRTGLIYGYTF
TRBJ1-2 TRBV10-3 TRBD1 NA TGTGCCATCAGTGGGGGACAGGATGCTAACTATGGCTACACCTTC CAISGGQDANYGYTF
TRBJ1-2 TRBV14 TRBD1 NA TGTGCCAGCAGCCAAAGAATCGGGACAGGGCACTATGGCTACACCTTC CASSQRIGTGHYGYTF